This T cell receptor beta chain was found in a study of cytotoxic CD8 clonotypes in ibrutinib-treated CLL. Study-level information: Enrolment comprised some twelve relapsed/refractory and roughly 15 treatment-naive patients; fewer than 18 were IGHV unmutated. Study observations and caveats: Clonality went up at the time of ibrutinib response, stayed stable in sustained remission, and later dropped back toward its baseline level at progression.

CDR3 length equals 20 residues. Trimming stripped 0 bases from V and 5 bases from J, with 29 bases between. Details on this clone: Its antigen is undetermined.

Data came from immunoSEQ multiplex PCR; TCRdb stores just in-frame clones and leaves some out. The profile shows 58,000 or so clones, around 52% of them singletons. Material: PBMCs, obtained after 12 months of ibrutinib treatment. V and J are TRBV23-1 and TRBJ2-7; D tentatively reads TRBD1 or TRBD2 (5 bases each). TRBV23-1 is marked as an open reading frame, function uncertain. This receptor was obtained from a human donor with chronic lymphocytic leukemia. The chain's CDR3 is CASSQSGQGRGYPRVNEQYV. CDR3 nucleotides: TGCGCCAGCAGTCAATCTGGGCAGGGTCGGGGCTACCCGCGCGTTAACGAGCAGTACGTC.